Listed here is a single TCR beta chain. It lacks a known antigen. It has no much larger one-base neighbor in the sample; base qualities were not kept. Collaborating institutions collected whole blood in K2EDTA tubes following their own protocols. Collaborator samples were shipped for TCRbeta analysis as frozen whole blood, isolated PBMCs, or DNA extracted from either sample type. The immunoSEQ Assay, a bias-controlled multiplex PCR, was used to amplify TCRbeta CDR3 regions from genomic DNA. As for the original processing: The number of nucleated cells in each sample was estimated from the amplification of reference gene primers within the assay. To quantify the absolute abundance of each unique TCRbeta CDR3 rearrangement, sequence reads were collapsed and filtered. For each sample, productive Simpson clonality was calculated as the square root of Simpson's diversity index over productive rearrangements. The clones in this table, taken by TCRdb from immuneACCESS, are in-frame only. Not every clone is retained; where verified, under half of the shortfall comes from an unresolved V gene, and the cause of the rest is unknown. V, J and clone size were drawn from that table, and D and trimming were deduced from the DNA. This sample gives some 59,000 clones in total; around 77% of them show up just once. The ten largest clones represent roughly 21% of the sample.

These data are taken from a study of blood T cell repertoires in COVID-19 (dated by TCRdb to about 2020). Regarding the research as a whole: Samples from collaborators originated in the United States, Italy and Spain and spanned both the acute and convalescent phases of COVID-19. The material from the prospective study consisted of cDNA or gDNA derived from T cells, B-cell-depleted T cells, or PBMCs. Deeply sampled blood TCRbeta repertoires from subjects exposed to, actively infected with, or recovered from COVID-19 were included in the dataset. The repertoires were made available in a free public database intended to serve as a resource for research on the immune response to SARS-CoV-2. The samples were drawn from two sources: the first 160 participants of the ongoing ImmuneRACE study, and 950 to 1,500 subjects contributed by 6 global collaborators. Sample metadata almost always included a de-identified subject ID, COVID-19 status, age in years and sex. Where HLA class I and class II types were available, the types were taken from metadata supplied by the sample provider, not from assay-based typing.

V loses 9 bases, J loses 3 bases, and the germline ends lie 14 bases apart. The germline V gene (reference sequence) gives CDR1 as LNHNV and CDR2 as YYDKDF. Measured from the cysteine to the phenylalanine, the CDR3 is 14 residues long. Just CDR3 DNA is preserved here, 42 bases in frame from base 1. Here is what the overall study found, with its caveats: How much clinical and demographic metadata was included differed by source and by participant, and the metadata was provided uncurated.

This sequence uses TRBV15 and TRBJ2-2; possibly the D gene is TRBD2, per 5 matching bases. The specimen was peripheral blood. The TCR sequence derives from an elderly man with active or convalescent COVID-19. The bases read TGTGCCACGAGGGAAGGTGGGGACACCGGGGAGCTGTTTTTT. Its translation reads: CATREGGDTGELFF.